This T cell receptor (beta chain) is drawn from a study of blood T cell repertoires in COVID-19. TCRdb keeps only in-frame clones here, not all; method: immunoSEQ multiplex PCR. Found here are about 130,000 clones, approximately 91% of them singletons; the top ten hold roughly 1.1%. The clonotype comes from a woman aged 80 or older with acute or convalescent COVID-19. Input material: peripheral blood.

CDR3 nucleotides: TGTGCCAGTAGCGAACTTAGCGGCAGCTCCTACGAGCAGTACTTC. Its translation: CASSELSGSSYEQYF. The chain recombines TRBV19 with TRBJ2-7, with D possibly TRBD2 on 6 matching bases. The CDR3 length is 15 residues. CDR1 is LNHDA, CDR2 SQIVND, per germline (reference sequence). Between the trimmed V and J ends, which lost 6 bases and 0 bases, there was a span of 15 bases.